A single sample gave rise to the 6 T cell receptor beta chains below, sequenced in a study of CD8 T cells in Susac syndrome. Random hexamers served to reverse transcribe roughly 0.45 to 1 ug RNA. Each CDR3 protein gets one entry after TCRdb re-called the immunoSEQ multiplex PCR reads with MiXCR. The sample lists about 200,000 distinct CDR3 sequences, roughly 95% occurring once. Sequenced sample: CD4+ T cells from PBMCs. All receptors derive from a human donor in good health.

The gene calls are TRBV7-2 and TRBJ2-1, with TRBD2 matching 11 bases. The CDR3 is 15 residues long. Germline V gene lookup returns CDR1 SGHTA and CDR2 FQGNSA. The V gene end was trimmed by 7 bases and the J gene end by 2 bases; junction bases not matched to a gene: 4. The CDR3 coding sequence is TGTGCCAGCACCTCTAGCGGGGGGACCTACAATGAGCAGTTCTTC. Amino acid sequence: CASTSSGGTYNEQFF.

CDR3 region: CASSLSSVGERSPSSSAKNIQYF. The CDR3 DNA is TGTGCCAGCAGCTTATCGTCGGTAGGGGAGAGGTCGCCCTCCTCCTCAGCCAAAAACATTCAGTACTTC. V and J are TRBV7-3 and TRBJ2-4; possibly TRBD1 or TRBD2 for D (5 bases each). The CDR3 totals 23 residues. Trimming removed 2 bases from V and 0 bases from J, with 32 bases in between. Germline V gene sequence: CDR1 SGHTA, CDR2 FQGTGA.

This chain uses TRBV12-3 or TRBV12-4 with TRBJ1-2, with 11 bases fitting TRBD1. There are 14 residues in the CDR3. V gave up 7 bases and J gave up 3 bases; unmatched junction bases: 4. The CDR3 loop reads CASTRTGGHYGYTF. CDR3 sequence (DNA): TGTGCCAGCACCAGGACAGGGGGCCACTATGGCTACACCTTC.

J is TRBJ2-1 and V is TRBV7-2, with a possible D match to TRBD1 (6 bases). The CDR3 runs to 15 residues. The V and J ends lost 4 bases and 12 bases respectively, with 22 bases between them. CDR1 is SGHTA and CDR2 is FQGNSA in the germline V gene. CDR3 in amino acids: CASSSLIHTGFPQFF. CDR3 sequence (DNA): TGTGCCAGCAGCTCACTCATTCATACAGGGTTCCCGCAGTTCTTC. The whole variable domain, filled in from reference TRBV7-2 and TRBJ2-1, reads GAGVSQSPSNKVTEKGKDVELRCDPISGHTALYWYRQSLGQGLEFLIYFQGNSAPDKSGLPSDRFSAERTGGSVSTLTIQRTQQEDSAVYLCASSSLIHTGFPQFFGPGTRLTVL.

The genes are TRBV3-1 and TRBJ2-5; possible D gene TRBD1, 5 bases. This CDR3 spans 15 amino acids. V was trimmed by 0 bases and J by 5 bases, leaving 13 bases between them. The germline gives CDR1 LGHDT, CDR2 YNNKEL (reference sequence). The CDR3 sequence: CASSQDPAGSETQYF. The DNA of the CDR3 is TGTGCCAGCAGCCAAGATCCTGCAGGGTCCGAGACCCAGTACTTC.

This clonotype occurred once. The CDR3, as DNA: TGTGCCAGCAGCTACGACCGGCGGGGAGGATTTGAAGCTTTCTTT. It codes for CASSYDRRGGFEAFF. V usage is TRBV7-2 and J usage is TRBJ1-1; no clear D gene. Germline loops: CDR1 SGHTA, CDR2 FQGNSA. The CDR3 is 15 residues long. The ends were cut back, 4 bases at V and 7 bases at J, with 19 bases in the middle.